Listed here are 9 T cell receptor beta chains from one sample, sequenced in a study of chemoradiotherapy in HPV16-positive cancers (dated by TCRdb to between 2021 and 2024). Library generation was performed with the immunoSEQ multiplex PCR assay. The table comes from immuneACCESS by way of TCRdb, which keeps in-frame sequences with V and J called. Part of the clones is missing from these tables; in studies checked, under half for an unresolved V gene and the rest for unknown reasons. This sample holds around 870 clones; roughly 86% were observed only once. The ten largest clonotypes hold around 4% of the sample. The source material was tumor tissue, sampled from a patient who underwent chemoradiotherapy. The receptors stem from a human donor with HPV-associated anogenital cancer.

This sequence joins TRBV6-5 and TRBJ2-7, with D maybe TRBD1 (5 bases). The CDR3 loop spans 15 amino acids. The V gene's germline CDR1 is MNHEY and CDR2 SVGAGI. Trimming pared 5 bases from V and 6 bases from J, leaving 20 bases between. The CDR3 DNA reads as TGTGCCAGCAGTAATACCAGGGTTCCCCCCCGCGAGCAGTACTTC. This translates into CASSNTRVPPREQYF.

The chain couples TRBV25-1 to TRBJ2-7, with 7 bases matching TRBD1. Germline values: CDR1 MGHDK, CDR2 SYGVNS. CDR3 size: 15 residues. Unmatched junction bases numbered 10, after V lost 7 bases and J lost 1 base. In DNA, the CDR3 is TGTGCCAGCACTAAAGAGACAGGGTTATCCTACGAGCAGTACTTC. It is translated as CASTKETGLSYEQYF.

The rearrangement joins TRBV6-1 to TRBJ2-3, with unresolved D. CDR1 MNHNS and CDR2 SASEGT come from the germline V gene. V was pared by 2 bases and J by 1 base, with 10 bases between. The CDR3 loop spans 15 amino acids. CDR3 region: CASSEMAAGTDTQYF. The CDR3 DNA is TGTGCCAGCAGTGAAATGGCCGCCGGCACAGATACGCAGTATTTT.

This chain joins TRBV6-5 and TRBJ1-6; D is ambiguous. V dropped 7 bases and J dropped 0 bases, with 10 bases sitting between them. CDR1 is MNHEY and CDR2 is SVGAGI in the germline V gene. The CDR3 runs to 15 residues. The CDR3 region is CASTYTSSYNSPLHF. The CDR3 region has the DNA TGTGCCAGCACCTACACGAGCTCCTATAATTCACCCCTCCACTTT.

This chain connects TRBV7-2 to TRBJ2-3; 9 bases are a match to TRBD2. Germline V gene data show CDR1 as SGHTA and CDR2 as FQGNSA. J lost 1 base, V lost 1 base, and 6 bases had no gene match. This CDR3 has 17 amino acids. The CDR3 coding sequence is TGTGCCAGCAGCTTAGGCGGGAGGGGTGGGGGCACAGATACGCAGTATTTT. The encoded protein is CASSLGGRGGGTDTQYF.

J is TRBJ1-4 and V is TRBV7-2; 9 positions agree with TRBD1. This CDR3 comprises 15 residues. From germline, CDR1 is SGHTA and CDR2 FQGNSA. Germline trimming cut 6 bases from V and 4 bases from J; bases unmatched to any gene: 6. The CDR3 nucleotides are TGTGCCAGCAGTTTACAGGGGGCCCATAATGAAAAACTGTTTTTT. This sequence encodes CASSLQGAHNEKLFF.

The genes are TRBV7-3 and TRBJ2-2; 7 bases line up with TRBD1. Looked up from germline, CDR1 is SGHTA and CDR2 is FQGTGA. This CDR3 spans 14 amino acids. The V gene end was trimmed by 3 bases and the J gene end by 5 bases; junction bases not matched to a gene: 3. The CDR3 region is CASSFDRATGELFF. CDR3 in DNA: TGTGCCAGCAGCTTTGACAGGGCTACCGGGGAGCTGTTTTTT.

V is TRBV27 and J is TRBJ1-2; TRBD1 aligns across 9 bases. CDR3 length: 15 residues. V shed 3 bases and J 4 bases; nucleotides not matched to a gene: 6. The V gene's germline CDR1 is MNHEY and CDR2 SMNVEV (reference sequence). The CDR3, as DNA: TGTGCCAGCAGTTTCGGGACAGGGTTGGGCTATGGCTACACCTTC. Its translation: CASSFGTGLGYGYTF.

V gene TRBV21-1 combines with J gene TRBJ2-3; the D call TRBD2 from the table was never checked on the DNA. TRBV21-1 is a listed pseudogene. CDR3 length equals 17 residues. CDR3 sequence (DNA): TGTGCCAGCAGCAAAAGTTTACGGGGACTAGTGACAGATACGCAGTATTTT. This encodes CASSKSLRGLVTDTQYF.